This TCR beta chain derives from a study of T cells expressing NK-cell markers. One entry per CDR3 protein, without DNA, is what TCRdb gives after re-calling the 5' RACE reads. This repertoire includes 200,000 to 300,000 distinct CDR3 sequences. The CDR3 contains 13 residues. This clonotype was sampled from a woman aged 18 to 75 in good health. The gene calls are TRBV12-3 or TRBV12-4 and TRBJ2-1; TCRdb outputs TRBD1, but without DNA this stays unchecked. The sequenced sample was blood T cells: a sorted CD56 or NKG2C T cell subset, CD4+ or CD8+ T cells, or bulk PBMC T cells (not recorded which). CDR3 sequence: CASSFAGAGEQFF.